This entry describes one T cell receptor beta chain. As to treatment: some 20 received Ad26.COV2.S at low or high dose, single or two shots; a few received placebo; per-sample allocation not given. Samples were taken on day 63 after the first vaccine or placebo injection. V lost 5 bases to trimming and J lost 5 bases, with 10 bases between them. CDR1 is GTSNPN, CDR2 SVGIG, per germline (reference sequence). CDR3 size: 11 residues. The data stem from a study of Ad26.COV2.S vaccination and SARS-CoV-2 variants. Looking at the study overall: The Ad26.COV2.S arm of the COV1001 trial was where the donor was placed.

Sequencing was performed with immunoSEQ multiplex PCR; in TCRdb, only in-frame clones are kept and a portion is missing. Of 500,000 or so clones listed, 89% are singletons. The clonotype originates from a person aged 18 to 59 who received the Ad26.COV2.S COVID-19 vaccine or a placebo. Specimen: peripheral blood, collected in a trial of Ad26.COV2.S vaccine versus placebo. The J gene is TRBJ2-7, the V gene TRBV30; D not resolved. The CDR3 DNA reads TGTGCCTGGGGATTTAACCACGAGCAGTACTTC. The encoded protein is CAWGFNHEQYF.